The 27 T cell receptor beta chains presented below share a single source sample, sequenced in a study of glioma-infiltrating T cells. The iRepertoire nested amplicon-rescue multiplex PCR amplified TCR alpha and beta CDR3s from RNA. TCRdb itself ran the multiplex PCR reads through MiXCR, one entry per CDR3 protein. The table shows around 43,000 distinct CDR3 sequences, with about a fifth occurring only once. The sequencing input was glioma tissue, nonneoplastic brain tissue, or PBMCs (not recorded which). The receptors shown here come from a human donor with low-grade glioma or glioblastoma, undergoing nonglioma brain surgery, or in good health (not recorded which).

As for this clonotype: A much larger clone differs from this one at a single base, so this may be a read error. The chain joins TRBV9 to TRBJ1-2; TRBD1 agrees at 9 bases. Germline CDR1 reads SGDLS; CDR2 reads YYNGEE. There are 15 residues in the CDR3. The CDR3 here is CDSSVGQGTVYGYTF. CDR3 in DNA: TGTGACAGCAGCGTGGGACAGGGTACGGTCTATGGCTACACCTTC. Combining the CDR3 with reference TRBV9 and TRBJ1-2 gives the whole variable domain DSGVTQTPKHLITATGQRVTLRCSPRSGDLSVYWYQQSLDQGLQFLIQYYNGEERAKGNILERFSAQQFPDLHSELNLSSLELGDSALYFCDSSVGQGTVYGYTFGSGTRLTVV.

This clonotype was seen once. This may be a read error: a much more frequent sequence differs by one nucleotide. The rearrangement links TRBV7-6 to TRBJ2-1; 7 bases fit TRBD2. This CDR3 is built from 13 residues. J gave up 8 bases and V 10 bases, and 11 bases lay outside the gene matches. Looked up from germline, CDR1 is SGHVS and CDR2 is FNYEAQ. CDR3 in DNA: TGTGCCAAAATCCCTTCTCTAGCGGATGAGCAGTTCTTC. This sequence encodes CAKIPSLADEQFF.

A note on this clonotype: One junction end does not reproduce the germline sequence, and a read error may be involved. V and J are TRBV20-1 and TRBJ1-2, with 9 bases fitting TRBD1. CDR1 DFQATT and CDR2 SNEGSKA come from the germline V gene (reference sequence). This CDR3 spans 15 amino acids. The CDR3 protein is CRAKRGTGGAYGYTF. DNA of the CDR3: TGCAGGGCTAAGAGGGGTACAGGGGGCGCCTATGGCTACACCTTC.

This clonotype was picked up many times. This chain links TRBV28 with TRBJ1-5, with D hard to call. The CDR3 contains 17 residues. V shed 8 bases and J shed 4 bases, with 24 bases lying between them. Germline V gene sequence: CDR1 MDHEN, CDR2 SYDVKM. As DNA, the CDR3 is TGTGCCAGCTTATCGAAGGGCCAATGGGGAGGTAATCAGCCCCAGCATTTT. Amino acids: CASLSKGQWGGNQPQHF.

This clonotype was seen repeatedly, ten times or more. The chain joins TRBV15 to TRBJ2-3; 7 bases map to TRBD2. The CDR3 loop spans 16 amino acids. Looked up from germline, CDR1 is LNHNV and CDR2 is YYDKDF (reference sequence). The V segment lost 2 bases and the J segment 1 base; nucleotides outside the gene matches: 6. For the CDR3, the DNA is TGTGCCACCAGCAGATTCACTAGCGATGGCACAGATACGCAGTATTTT. Translated, it gives CATSRFTSDGTDTQYF.

In its sample, this clonotype was seen many times. The gene calls are TRBV3-1 and TRBJ2-3, with D possibly TRBD2 on 7 matching bases. CDR1 is LGHDT, CDR2 YNNKEL, per germline (reference sequence). The V end was cut by 8 bases, the J end by 3 bases, with 15 bases between. The CDR3 totals 14 residues. CDR3 region: CASEGGAGTDTQYF. CDR3 nucleotides: TGTGCCAGCGAGGGGGGGGCAGGGACAGATACGCAGTATTTT.

This clonotype occurred many times. This sequence joins TRBV20-1 and TRBJ1-1, with 7 bases aligning to TRBD1. Germline loops: CDR1 DFQATT, CDR2 SNEGSKA (reference sequence). The CDR3 runs 13 residues. The V gene end was trimmed by 4 bases and the J gene end by 1 base; junction bases not matched to a gene: 3. DNA of the CDR3: TGCAGTGCTATCAGGGGGACGAACACTGAAGCTTTCTTT. Residues: CSAIRGTNTEAFF.

This clonotype was picked up many times. This chain joins TRBV20-1 and TRBJ2-1; D is possibly TRBD2 (5 bases). The CDR3 runs 15 residues. Germline lookup yields CDR1 DFQATT and CDR2 SNEGSKA (reference sequence). Trimming removed 2 bases from V and 0 bases from J, with 11 bases in between. The chain's CDR3 is CSARNGLTSYNEQFF. In DNA form, the CDR3 reads TGCAGTGCTAGAAATGGACTCACCTCCTACAATGAGCAGTTCTTC.

In its sample, this clonotype was seen many times. The J gene is TRBJ2-2, the V gene TRBV6-2 or TRBV6-3; 10 bases are a match to TRBD2. The V gene end was trimmed by 0 bases and the J gene end by 8 bases; junction bases not matched to a gene: 6. In germline, CDR1 is MNHEY, CDR2 SVGEGT. CDR3 length equals 16 residues. CDR3 region: CASSYSSGRSSGELFF. In DNA form, the CDR3 reads TGTGCCAGCAGTTACTCTAGCGGGAGGTCTAGTGGGGAGCTGTTTTTT.

Of note for this clonotype: A much larger clone is a single base away; this may be a read error. The V and J genes are TRBV3-1 and TRBJ2-1, with D maybe TRBD2 (6 bases). Germline V gene lookup returns CDR1 LGHDT and CDR2 YNNKEL (reference sequence). The CDR3 totals 18 residues. The CDR3 region is CASRQDQRAGSSYNEQFF. Here the CDR3 DNA reads TGTGCCAGCAGACAAGATCAGCGGGCCGGTAGCTCCTACAATGAGCAGTTCTTC.

This clonotype has a handful of counts. A much larger clonotype is one base distant, so this may be a read error. The V gene is TRBV18, the J gene TRBJ2-1; D gene ambiguous. The CDR3 totals 16 residues. CDR1 is KGHSH and CDR2 is LQKENI in the germline V gene. V lost 5 bases and J lost 0, with 14 bases in between. CDR3 sequence reads: CASSNERLGSYNEQFF. The DNA of the CDR3 is TGTGCCAGCTCAAATGAACGTCTGGGCTCCTACAATGAGCAGTTCTTC.

This clonotype was detected many times. The chain links TRBV12-3 or TRBV12-4 to TRBJ1-2, with D uncertain. The CDR3 consists of 14 residues. Trimming stripped 5 bases from V and 7 bases from J, with 17 bases between. CDR3 DNA sequence: TGTGCCAGCAGTCCCGGGCCGATTGCGGGTGGCTACACCTTC. This codes for CASSPGPIAGGYTF.

In this sample, this clonotype turned up many times. This chain connects TRBV3-1 to TRBJ2-5, with no clear D. Germline V gene lookup returns CDR1 LGHDT and CDR2 YNNKEL (reference sequence). This CDR3 spans 14 amino acids. Trimming stripped 1 base from V and 3 bases from J, with 9 bases between. The CDR3 spells CASSQGDSEETQYF. The CDR3 region has the DNA TGTGCCAGCAGCCAAGGAGACTCAGAAGAGACCCAGTACTTC.

This clonotype was counted many times. The chain recombines TRBV28 with TRBJ1-5, with D uncertain. CDR3 length: 14 residues. Trimming removed 2 bases from V and 3 bases from J, with 8 bases in between. Germline V lookup: CDR1 MDHEN, CDR2 SYDVKM. The CDR3 region is CASSLDLSNQPQHF. The CDR3 DNA is TGTGCCAGCAGTTTAGACCTTTCCAATCAGCCCCAGCATTTT.

At least ten counts were recorded for this clonotype. This chain connects TRBV4-1 to TRBJ1-1; TRBD1 agrees at 7 bases. The ends lost 3 bases at V and 3 bases at J; junction bases unmatched: 7. CDR1 and CDR2 (germline): MGHRA, YSYEKL. CDR3 length: 15 residues. The DNA for the CDR3 is TGCGCCAGCAGCCAGGACCGGGACAGAGACACTGAAGCTTTCTTT. Translation: CASSQDRDRDTEAFF.

Many counts were recorded for this clonotype. The V call is TRBV14, the J call TRBJ1-1; TRBD1 aligns across 7 bases. V gave up 6 bases and J gave up 10 bases; unmatched junction bases: 5. This CDR3 is built from 11 residues. Germline CDR1 and CDR2: SGHDN and FVKESK. The CDR3 reads CASRTGSVAFF. The DNA of the CDR3 is TGTGCCAGCAGGACAGGGTCGGTAGCTTTCTTT.

The rearrangement uses TRBV12-3 or TRBV12-4 and TRBJ2-5, with D unresolved. V lost 2 bases, J lost 1 base, and 8 bases lay in between. The CDR3 has 14 amino acids. This CDR3 is CASSLPHSQETQYF. The CDR3 coding sequence is TGTGCCAGCAGTTTACCCCACAGCCAAGAGACCCAGTACTTC.

The chain joins TRBV5-4 to TRBJ2-3; either TRBD1 or TRBD2 may supply D (6 bases each). The CDR3 runs to 15 residues. Trimming took off 0 bases at V and 2 bases at J, with 10 bases between the two ends. The V gene's germline CDR1 is SGHNT and CDR2 YYREEE (reference sequence). CDR3 residues: CASSLEGGSTDTQYF. CDR3 DNA: TGTGCCAGCAGCTTGGAAGGGGGGTCCACAGATACGCAGTATTTT.

This clonotype was detected ten times or more. The rearrangement links TRBV2 to TRBJ1-5; TRBD1 is a possible D gene (5 bases). The CDR3 spans 15 residues. Germline V gene sequence: CDR1 SNHLY, CDR2 FYNNEI. Between the trimmed V and J ends, which lost 2 bases and 0 bases, there was a span of 8 bases. The CDR3 DNA reads TGTGCCAGCAGTGAACTCGGGGGTAGCAATCAGCCCCAGCATTTT. Protein: CASSELGGSNQPQHF.

Notes on this clonotype: A much larger clonotype is one base distant, so this may be a read error. V and J are TRBV2 and TRBJ2-1, with D unclear. This CDR3 is 13 amino acids long. Germline V gives CDR1 SNHLY, CDR2 FYNNEI. The CDR3 is CSSAQGSYNEQFF. The CDR3 DNA reads TGTTCCAGCGCGCAAGGCTCCTACAATGAGCAGTTCTTC.

This clonotype was found many times. This chain uses TRBV28 with TRBJ2-3; 8 bases match TRBD2. Germline V gene data show CDR1 as MDHEN and CDR2 as SYDVKM. Unmatched junction bases numbered 6, after V lost 7 bases and J lost 0 bases. This CDR3 spans 15 amino acids. The CDR3 DNA sequence: TGTGCCAGCAAAAATAGCGGGACTAGCACAGATACGCAGTATTTT. Amino acid sequence: CASKNSGTSTDTQYF.

This chain uses TRBV28 with TRBJ2-1; 8 nucleotides align to TRBD2. Germline loops: CDR1 MDHEN, CDR2 SYDVKM. The CDR3 is 15 amino acids. V was pared by 4 bases and J by 5 bases, with 7 bases of the junction left unmatched. CDR3 in amino acids: CASSYSLSGNNEQFF. The CDR3 DNA follows: TGTGCCAGCAGTTACTCACTTAGCGGGAACAATGAGCAGTTCTTC.

This clonotype was picked up many times. V is TRBV19 and J is TRBJ1-2, with TRBD1 as a possible D gene (6 bases). V dropped 7 bases and J dropped 3 bases, with 18 bases sitting between them. CDR1 is LNHDA, CDR2 SQIVND, per germline (reference sequence). This CDR3 comprises 15 residues. This chain's CDR3 is CASTPQMGGYYGYTF. The DNA of the CDR3 is TGTGCCAGTACTCCCCAGATGGGGGGCTACTATGGCTACACCTTC. Using reference TRBV19 and TRBJ1-2 for the parts outside the CDR3, the full variable domain is DGGITQSPKYLFRKEGQNVTLSCEQNLNHDAMYWYRQDPGQGLRLIYYSQIVNDFQKGDIAEGYSVSREKKESFPLTVTSAQKNPTAFYLCASTPQMGGYYGYTFGSGTRLTVV.

About this clonotype itself: The junction departs from the called germline gene at one end, perhaps through a read error. The CDR3 DNA follows: TGCGCCAGCAGCCAAGAGGGCGGGTCAACTAATAAAAAACTGTTTTTT. Residues: CASSQEGGSTNKKLFF. The chain joins TRBV4-1 to TRBJ1-4; D gene unclear. From germline, CDR1 is MGHRA and CDR2 YSYEKL. The CDR3 is 16 residues long.

This clonotype was seen a handful of times. J is TRBJ1-1 and V is TRBV5-1, with D possibly matching TRBD1 (5 bases). This CDR3 has 17 residues. CDR1 is SGHRS, CDR2 YFSETQ, per germline. V dropped 3 bases and J dropped 0 bases, with 18 bases sitting between them. The CDR3 loop reads CASSWGDSLIMNTEAFF. The CDR3 DNA sequence: TGCGCCAGCAGCTGGGGAGACAGTCTAATCATGAACACTGAAGCTTTCTTT.

This clonotype appeared a few times. V gene TRBV29-1 combines with J gene TRBJ1-1; D not resolved. V was trimmed by 7 bases and J by 4 bases, leaving 16 bases between them. CDR3 length equals 13 residues. Germline-derived CDR1 and CDR2 are SQVTM and ANQGSEA. CDR3 nucleotide sequence: TGCAGCGCGCGGATAGGGCTGAGCACTGAAGCTTTCTTT. Its translation is CSARIGLSTEAFF.

By its share, this clonotype is medium-sized. The rearrangement uses TRBV12-3 or TRBV12-4 and TRBJ1-1, with D possibly TRBD1 on 5 matching bases. The CDR3 runs 14 residues. Trimming cost V 3 bases and J 0 bases, with 8 bases left between them. The CDR3 sequence is CASSFQGLNTEAFF. DNA for the CDR3: TGTGCCAGCAGTTTTCAGGGTTTGAACACTGAAGCTTTCTTT.